The present T cell receptor (beta chain) was sequenced within a study of cytomegalovirus exposure and HLA in healthy donors. A multiplex PCR was run with 60 Vbeta primers and 13 Jbeta primers. Original analysis: There were about 80 million unique TCR beta chains by a later count, and about 12 million of them were shared. Sequencing was performed with immunoSEQ multiplex PCR; in TCRdb, only in-frame clones are kept and a portion is missing. That table supplies the V and J calls and clone size; D and trimming were determined from the DNA. The sample lists about 190,000 clones; roughly 74% were seen once. Study outcomes and limitations: The classifier, whose performance was assessed in both the original and validation cohorts, reportedly diagnosed cytomegalovirus status with high specificity and sensitivity.

Despite likely unrecorded immune exposures, the donors were nominally healthy at the time of sampling. Points on this clone: No antigen is known for it.

This clonotype was obtained from a woman aged 25 to 39 in good health and CMV-seropositive. The sequencing sample was made of PBMCs.

This CDR3 reads CASSELVYEQYF. The DNA of the CDR3 is TGTGCCAGCAGTGAGTTAGTCTACGAGCAGTACTTC. The rearrangement uses TRBV6-1 and TRBJ2-7; D call uncertain. V was pared by 3 bases and J by 3 bases, with 6 bases between. Germline lookup yields CDR1 MNHNS and CDR2 SASEGT. CDR3 size: 12 residues.